Listed here are 8 T cell receptor beta chains from one sample, sequenced in a study of T cell responses to AZD1222 COVID-19 vaccine. Clones were read by immunoSEQ multiplex PCR, and TCRdb kept only the in-frame ones, dropping some. Among some 130,000 clones, roughly 89% were seen once, and the ten largest hold roughly 8.4%. The sequences come from peripheral blood, collected on day 0 of AZD1222 vaccination. Receptors were obtained from an adult in good health.

The chain employs TRBV7-3 and TRBJ1-3; D unclear. The germline V gene encodes CDR1 SGHTA and CDR2 FQGTGA. CDR3 length equals 14 residues. V lost 5 bases to trimming and J lost 0 bases, with 8 bases between them. The CDR3 sequence is CASSPGISGNTIYF. Here the CDR3 DNA reads TGTGCCAGCAGCCCGGGAATCTCTGGAAACACCATATATTTT.

The chain has TRBV6-5 and TRBJ2-3; TRBD2 agrees at 13 bases. Germline trimming cut 4 bases from V and 3 bases from J; bases unmatched to any gene: 4. Germline loops: CDR1 MNHEY, CDR2 SVGAGI. CDR3 length equals 16 residues. CDR3 nucleotide sequence: TGTGCCAGCAGTTGGGGGACTAGCGGGGCTACAGATACGCAGTATTTT. Its protein is CASSWGTSGATDTQYF.

The CDR3 nucleotides read TGTGCCAGCAGCTCACAGGGGTCTAGCAATCAGCCCCAGCATTTT. This gives the protein CASSSQGSSNQPQHF. This chain connects TRBV7-2 to TRBJ1-5; TRBD1 agrees at 7 bases. Germline CDR1 and CDR2: SGHTA and FQGNSA. CDR3 length: 15 amino acids. V shed 4 bases, J shed 0 bases, and the junction held 3 bases outside the gene matches.

The chain uses TRBV9 and TRBJ2-1; 15 bases align to TRBD2. The CDR3 runs to 17 residues. Germline V gives CDR1 SGDLS, CDR2 YYNGEE. Trimming cost V 4 bases and J 6 bases; bases outside gene matches: 8. The CDR3 reads CASSPRTSGRASNEQFF. The CDR3 DNA sequence: TGTGCCAGCAGCCCCCGGACTAGCGGGAGGGCCAGCAATGAGCAGTTCTTC.

This chain joins TRBV6-2 or TRBV6-3 and TRBJ2-2, with 12 bases identical to TRBD2. The V and J ends lost 0 bases and 3 bases, in that order; junction bases with no gene match: 8. Germline assignment: CDR1 MNHEY and CDR2 SVGEGT. The CDR3 loop spans 19 amino acids. The CDR3 bases are TGTGCCAGCAGTTACTCGAGGCTAGCGGGAGGGCTTTACACCGGGGAGCTGTTTTTT. Protein sequence: CASSYSRLAGGLYTGELFF.

The chain links TRBV27 to TRBJ1-2, with 8 bases aligning to TRBD1. The junction had 7 bases not matched to a gene; V was cut back by 5 bases and J by 2 bases. Germline CDR1 and CDR2: MNHEY and SMNVEV (reference sequence). This CDR3 is 15 amino acids long. CDR3 amino acids: CASSNPRTGNYGYTF. CDR3 nucleotides: TGTGCCAGCAGTAACCCCAGGACAGGGAACTATGGCTACACCTTC.

The DNA of the CDR3 is TGTGCCAGCAGCCCGACAGGGAAGGGTTCACCCCTCCACTTT. Amino acid sequence: CASSPTGKGSPLHF. The V gene is TRBV3-1 (or the pseudogene TRBV3-2), the J gene TRBJ1-6; 7 bases map to TRBD1. V lost 4 bases, J lost 9 bases, and 6 bases stayed unmatched. Germline loops: CDR1 LGHDT, CDR2 YNNKEL (reference sequence). This CDR3 has 14 amino acids.

The gene calls are TRBV5-1 and TRBJ2-7; tentatively, D is TRBD2 (6 bases). CDR1 and CDR2 from the germline V gene are SGHRS and YFSETQ. The CDR3 length is 14 residues. V dropped 2 bases and J dropped 5 bases, with 14 bases sitting between them. CDR3 nucleotide sequence: TGCGCCAGCAGCTTTACCGGGACTCTTAACGAGCAGTACTTC. It specifies CASSFTGTLNEQYF. Full variable domain (outside the CDR3, taken from reference TRBV5-1 and TRBJ2-7): KAGVTQTPRYLIKTRGQQVTLSCSPISGHRSVSWYQQTPGQGLQFLFEYFSETQRNKGNFPGRFSGRQFSNSRSEMNVSTLELGDSALYLCASSFTGTLNEQYFGPGTRLTVT.